This T cell receptor beta chain was captured in a study of OX40 agonist ivuxolimab in advanced cancers. Produced via immunoSEQ multiplex PCR; TCRdb's table is partial and in-frame only. Of 45,000 to 55,000 clones detected, over 80% appear once; the ten largest clones hold 1% to 1.5%. Trimming cost V 5 bases and J 5 bases, with 12 bases left between them. Germline V gives CDR1 SGHTA, CDR2 FQGNSA. The CDR3 runs to 13 residues. The source material was CD4+ or CD8+ T cells sorted from blood, sampled in a trial of the OX40 agonist ivuxolimab. The V call is TRBV7-2, the J call TRBJ1-2; D possibly corresponds to TRBD1 (5 bases). This TCR came from an adult with an advanced solid tumor such as melanoma, head and neck, liver or kidney cancer. CDR3: CASSQGPNYGYTF. CDR3 DNA sequence: TGTGCCAGCAGCCAGGGACCGAATTATGGCTACACCTTC.